This entry concerns a single T cell receptor (beta chain). The sample comes from a study of blood T cell repertoires in COVID-19. Study in general: COVID-19 samples, acute and convalescent, were from the United States, Italy and Spain. PBMCs, B-cell-depleted T cells, or T cells were the source of the cDNA or gDNA that made up the material.

The CDR3 contains 13 residues. CDR1 and CDR2 (germline): WSHSY, SAAADI. Trimming stripped 10 bases from V and 0 bases from J, with 11 bases between. Original methodology: Quantification of nucleated cells was approximated via reference gene primer amplification. Sequenced by immunoSEQ multiplex PCR; TCRdb stores in-frame clones only, minus some. V and J calls and clone size come straight from that table; D and trimming were deduced from the DNA. The sample shows roughly 120,000 clones, about 90% of them seen only once. The sequence came from a human donor in a cohort sampled during active COVID-19. V and J are TRBV10-2 and TRBJ2-3; perhaps TRBD2 as D (6 bases). The sample comprised peripheral blood. In nucleotides, the CDR3 is TGCGCCACAGACGGGGGAAGCACAGATACGCAGTATTTT. As protein: CATDGGSTDTQYF.